This TCR beta chain was documented in a study of cytomegalovirus exposure and HLA in healthy donors. A multiplex PCR was run with 60 Vbeta primers and 13 Jbeta primers. Sequenced by immunoSEQ multiplex PCR; TCRdb stores in-frame clones only, minus some. The sample yields around 110,000 clones, 70% to 85% seen once. Study findings and constraints: There were some public TCRs occurring in many donors, but most TCR sequences were rare.

Only a few counts were recorded for this clone. The target antigen is unknown. This CDR3 has 15 residues. The V gene lost 1 base and the J gene lost 6 bases, with 12 bases spanning the gap. Germline loops: CDR1 SEHNR, CDR2 FQNEAQ (reference sequence). Sequencing was done on a sample of PBMCs. The TCR comes from a male donor in good health and CMV-seronegative. This rearrangement joins TRBV7-9 to TRBJ2-2; D possibly corresponds to TRBD2 (6 bases). In DNA, the CDR3 is TGTGCCAGCAGCTTAGTAGGCGGGATTGCCGGGGAGCTGTTTTTT. It is translated as CASSLVGGIAGELFF.